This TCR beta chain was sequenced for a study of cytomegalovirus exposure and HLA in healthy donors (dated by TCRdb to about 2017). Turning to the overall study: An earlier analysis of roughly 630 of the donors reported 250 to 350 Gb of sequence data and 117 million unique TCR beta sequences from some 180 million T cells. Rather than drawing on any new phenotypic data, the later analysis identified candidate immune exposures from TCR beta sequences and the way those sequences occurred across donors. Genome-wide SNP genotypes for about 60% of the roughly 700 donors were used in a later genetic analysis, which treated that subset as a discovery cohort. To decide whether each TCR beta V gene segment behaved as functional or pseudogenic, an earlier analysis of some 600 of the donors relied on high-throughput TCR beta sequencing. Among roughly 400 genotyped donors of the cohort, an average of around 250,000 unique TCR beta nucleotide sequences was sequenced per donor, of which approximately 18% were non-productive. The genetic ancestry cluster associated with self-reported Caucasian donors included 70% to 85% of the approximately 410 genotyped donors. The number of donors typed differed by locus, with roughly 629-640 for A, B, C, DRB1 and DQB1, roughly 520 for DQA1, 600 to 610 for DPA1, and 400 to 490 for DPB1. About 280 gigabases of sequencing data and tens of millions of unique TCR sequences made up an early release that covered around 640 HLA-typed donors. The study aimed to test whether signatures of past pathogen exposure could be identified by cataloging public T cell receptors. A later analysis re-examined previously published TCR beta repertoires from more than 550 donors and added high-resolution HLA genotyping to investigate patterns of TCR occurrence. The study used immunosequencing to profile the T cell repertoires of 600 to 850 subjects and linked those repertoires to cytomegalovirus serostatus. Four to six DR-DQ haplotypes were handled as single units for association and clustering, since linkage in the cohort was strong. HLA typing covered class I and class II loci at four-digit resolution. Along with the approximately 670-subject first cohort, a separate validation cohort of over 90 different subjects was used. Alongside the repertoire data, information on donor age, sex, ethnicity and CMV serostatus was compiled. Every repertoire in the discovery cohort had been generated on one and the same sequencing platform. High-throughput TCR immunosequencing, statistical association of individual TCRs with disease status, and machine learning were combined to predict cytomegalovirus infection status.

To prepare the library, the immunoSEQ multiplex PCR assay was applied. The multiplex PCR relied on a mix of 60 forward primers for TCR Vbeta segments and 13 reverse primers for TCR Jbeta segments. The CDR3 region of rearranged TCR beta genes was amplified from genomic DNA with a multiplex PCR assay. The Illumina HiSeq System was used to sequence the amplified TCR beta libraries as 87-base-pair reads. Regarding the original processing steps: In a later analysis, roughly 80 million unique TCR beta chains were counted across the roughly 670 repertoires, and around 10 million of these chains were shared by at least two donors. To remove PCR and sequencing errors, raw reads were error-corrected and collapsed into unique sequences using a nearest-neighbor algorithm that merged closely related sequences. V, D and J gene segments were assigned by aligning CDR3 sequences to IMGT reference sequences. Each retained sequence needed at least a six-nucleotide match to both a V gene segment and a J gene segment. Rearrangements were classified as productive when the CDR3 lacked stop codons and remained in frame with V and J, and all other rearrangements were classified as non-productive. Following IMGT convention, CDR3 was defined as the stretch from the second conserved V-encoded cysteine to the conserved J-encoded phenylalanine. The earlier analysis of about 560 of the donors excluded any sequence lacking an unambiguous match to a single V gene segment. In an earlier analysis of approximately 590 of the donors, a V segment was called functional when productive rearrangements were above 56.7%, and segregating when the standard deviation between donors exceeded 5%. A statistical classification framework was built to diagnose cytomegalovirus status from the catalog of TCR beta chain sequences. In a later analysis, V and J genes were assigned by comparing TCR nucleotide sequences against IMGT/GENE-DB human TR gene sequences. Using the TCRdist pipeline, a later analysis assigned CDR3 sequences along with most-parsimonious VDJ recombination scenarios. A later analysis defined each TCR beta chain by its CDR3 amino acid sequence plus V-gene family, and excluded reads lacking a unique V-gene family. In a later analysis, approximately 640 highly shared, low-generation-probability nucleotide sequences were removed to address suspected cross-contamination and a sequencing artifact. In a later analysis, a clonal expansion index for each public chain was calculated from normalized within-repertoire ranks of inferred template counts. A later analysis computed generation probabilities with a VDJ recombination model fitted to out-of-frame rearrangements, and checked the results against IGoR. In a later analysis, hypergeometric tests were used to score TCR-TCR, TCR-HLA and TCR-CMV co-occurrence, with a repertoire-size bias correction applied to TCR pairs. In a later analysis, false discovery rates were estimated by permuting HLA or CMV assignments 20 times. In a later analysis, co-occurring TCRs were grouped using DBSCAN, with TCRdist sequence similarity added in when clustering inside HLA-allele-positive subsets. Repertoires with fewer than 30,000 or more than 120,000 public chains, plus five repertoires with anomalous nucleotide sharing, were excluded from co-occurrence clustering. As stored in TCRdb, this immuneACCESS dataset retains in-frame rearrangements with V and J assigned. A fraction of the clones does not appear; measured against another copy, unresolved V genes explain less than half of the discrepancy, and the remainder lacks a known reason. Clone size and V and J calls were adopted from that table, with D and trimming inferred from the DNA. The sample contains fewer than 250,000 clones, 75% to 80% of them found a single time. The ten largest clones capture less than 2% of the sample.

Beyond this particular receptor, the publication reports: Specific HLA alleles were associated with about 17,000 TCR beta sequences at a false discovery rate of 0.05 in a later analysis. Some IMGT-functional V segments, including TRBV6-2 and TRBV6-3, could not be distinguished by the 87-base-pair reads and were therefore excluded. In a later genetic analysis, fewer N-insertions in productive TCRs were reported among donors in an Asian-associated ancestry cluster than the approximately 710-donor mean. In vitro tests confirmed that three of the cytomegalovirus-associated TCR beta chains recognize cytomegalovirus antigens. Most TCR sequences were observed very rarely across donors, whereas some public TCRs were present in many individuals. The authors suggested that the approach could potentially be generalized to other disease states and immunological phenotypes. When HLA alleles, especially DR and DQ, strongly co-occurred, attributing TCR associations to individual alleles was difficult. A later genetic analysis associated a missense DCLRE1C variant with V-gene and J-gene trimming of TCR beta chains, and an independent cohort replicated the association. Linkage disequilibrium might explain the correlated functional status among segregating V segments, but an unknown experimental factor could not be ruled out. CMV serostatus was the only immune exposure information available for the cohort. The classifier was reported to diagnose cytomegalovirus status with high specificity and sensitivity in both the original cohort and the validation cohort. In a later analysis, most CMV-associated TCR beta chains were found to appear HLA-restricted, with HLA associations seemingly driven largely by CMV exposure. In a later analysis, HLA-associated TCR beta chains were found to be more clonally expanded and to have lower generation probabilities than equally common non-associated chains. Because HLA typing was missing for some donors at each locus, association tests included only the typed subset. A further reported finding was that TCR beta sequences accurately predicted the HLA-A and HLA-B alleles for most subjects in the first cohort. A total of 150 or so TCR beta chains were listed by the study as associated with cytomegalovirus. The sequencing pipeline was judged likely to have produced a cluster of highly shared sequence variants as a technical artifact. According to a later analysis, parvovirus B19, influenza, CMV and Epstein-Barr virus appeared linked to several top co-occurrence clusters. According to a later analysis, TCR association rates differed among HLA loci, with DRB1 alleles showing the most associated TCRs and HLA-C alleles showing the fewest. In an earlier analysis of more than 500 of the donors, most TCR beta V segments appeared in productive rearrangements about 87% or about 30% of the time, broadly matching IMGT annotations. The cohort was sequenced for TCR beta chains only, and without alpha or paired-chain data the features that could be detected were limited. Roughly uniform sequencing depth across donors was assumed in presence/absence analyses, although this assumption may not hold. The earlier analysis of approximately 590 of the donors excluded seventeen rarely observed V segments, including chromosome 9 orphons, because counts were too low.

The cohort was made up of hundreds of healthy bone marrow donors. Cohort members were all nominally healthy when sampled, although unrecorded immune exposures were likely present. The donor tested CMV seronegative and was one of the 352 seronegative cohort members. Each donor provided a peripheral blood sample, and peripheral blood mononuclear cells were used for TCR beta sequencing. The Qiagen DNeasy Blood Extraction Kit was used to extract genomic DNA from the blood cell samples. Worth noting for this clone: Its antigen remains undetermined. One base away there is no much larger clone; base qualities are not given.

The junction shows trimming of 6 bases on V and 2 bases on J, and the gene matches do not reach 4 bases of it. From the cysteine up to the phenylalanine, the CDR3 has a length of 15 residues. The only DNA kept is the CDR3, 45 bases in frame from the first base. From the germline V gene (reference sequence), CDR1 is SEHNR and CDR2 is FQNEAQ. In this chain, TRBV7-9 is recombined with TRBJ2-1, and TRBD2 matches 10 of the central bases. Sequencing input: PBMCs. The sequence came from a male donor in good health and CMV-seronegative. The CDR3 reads CASRQLAGTYNEQFF. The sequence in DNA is TGTGCCAGCAGGCAACTAGCGGGAACCTACAATGAGCAGTTCTTC. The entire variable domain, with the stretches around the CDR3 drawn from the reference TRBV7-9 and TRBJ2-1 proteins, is DTGVSQNPRHKITKRGQNVTFRCDPISEHNRLYWYRQTLGQGPEFLTYFQNEAQLEKSRLLSDRFSAERPKGSFSTLEIQRTEQGDSAMYLCASRQLAGTYNEQFFGPGTRLTVL.